Below, 7 T cell receptor beta chains from the same sample are listed, as sequenced in a study of identical twins. TCRdb re-derived calls from the 5' RACE reads in MiXCR, one entry per CDR3 protein. This sample carries 350,000 to 400,000 distinct CDR3 sequences, about 9% of them seen once, and the ten largest clones take approximately 8.9%. Source material: naive T cells sorted from blood. The receptors stem from a woman between 45 and 65 years old in good health.

Worth noting for this clonotype: One junction end does not reproduce the germline sequence, and a read error may be involved. The chain has TRBV19 and TRBJ1-5, with D perhaps matching TRBD1 (6 bases). CDR3 length: 13 residues. Germline V gene data show CDR1 as LNHDA and CDR2 as SQIVND (reference sequence). Here the CDR3 DNA reads TGTGCCAGTAGTATTGGGGGACATGGAAGCCCGGATTTT. Its protein is CASSIGGHGSPDF.

The chain joins TRBV6-1 to TRBJ2-7; D ambiguous. The CDR3 sequence is 13 residues long. V shed 7 bases and J shed 1 base, with 11 bases lying between them. CDR1 and CDR2 (germline): MNHNS, SASEGT. The CDR3, as DNA: TGTGCCAGCACGAGCTCGGCTTCCTACGAGCAGTACGTC. As protein: CASTSSASYEQYV.

In this sample, this clonotype turned up a few times. V gene TRBV2 combines with J gene TRBJ2-3; 8 bases match TRBD2. Germline CDR1 SNHLY, CDR2 FYNNEI. V was clipped by 4 bases and J by 2 bases; unmatched bases: 5. The CDR3 covers 15 residues. The CDR3 loop is CASSAGLADTDTQYF. CDR3 DNA: TGTGCCAGCAGTGCCGGACTAGCAGACACAGATACGCAGTATTTT.

This clonotype was observed a few times. This sequence joins TRBV20-1 and TRBJ2-2; no clear D. The CDR3 extends over 14 amino acids. Germline V gene lookup returns CDR1 DFQATT and CDR2 SNEGSKA (reference sequence). The V end was cut by 6 bases, the J end by 0 bases, with 11 bases between. CDR3 in DNA: TGCAGTGCCATCGACGCGGCGAACACCGGGGAGCTGTTTTTT. It encodes CSAIDAANTGELFF.

This clonotype was picked up a small number of times. The V and J genes are TRBV7-9 and TRBJ2-1; D gene uncertain. Per germline, CDR1 SEHNR and CDR2 FQNEAQ (reference sequence). The V end lost 3 bases, the J end lost 0 bases, and 9 bases lay between the germline ends. CDR3 length: 15 amino acids. The DNA of the CDR3 is TGTGCCAGCAGCTTTCCAAGGGCCTCCTACAATGAGCAGTTCTTC. The encoded protein is CASSFPRASYNEQFF.

This clonotype was seen many times. The chain links TRBV11-2 to TRBJ2-3, with D possibly being TRBD2 (5 bases). Trimming pared 0 bases from V and 4 bases from J, leaving 11 bases between. Per the germline V gene, CDR1 is SGHAT and CDR2 is FQNNGV. The CDR3 extends over 15 amino acids. The CDR3 region is CASSLDGIGADTQYF. CDR3 bases: TGTGCCAGCAGCTTAGACGGGATAGGCGCAGATACGCAGTATTTT.

This clonotype appeared many times. The J gene is TRBJ1-5, the V gene TRBV3-1, with TRBD1 as a possible D gene (5 bases). Germline V lookup: CDR1 LGHDT, CDR2 YNNKEL (reference sequence). Trimming shortened V by 1 base and J by 3 bases, and 7 bases separated the two germline ends. CDR3 size: 14 residues. The CDR3 DNA reads as TGTGCCAGCAGCCAAGGACAGAACAATCAGCCCCAGCATTTT. Translation: CASSQGQNNQPQHF.